This TCR beta chain originates from a study of shared clonotypes between healthy human individuals. Study context: CD4 naive cells filled three plates per donor, CD4 memory three, CD8 naive two and CD8 memory one. Study-level results: Shared clonotypes: roughly 5% naive CD4, about 4% naive CD8, around 2.2% memory CD4, under 0.5% memory CD8.

Deletions cut 2 bases from V and 9 bases from J, with 8 bases between. CDR1 SGHAT and CDR2 FQDESV come from the germline V gene (reference sequence). The CDR3 is 13 residues long. In the case of this clone: The antigen is not known.

Sequencing was performed with immunoSEQ multiplex PCR; in TCRdb, only in-frame clones are kept and a portion is missing. The data hold 2 million to 2.5 million clones, with approximately 90% observed a single time. Sample: naive CD4+ T cells from PBMCs. Subset in this sample: CD45RA+ positively selected. The clonotype comes from a man in his late teens or twenties in good health. Some clones in this sample may be carry-over from other donors' samples. The gene calls are TRBV11-1 and TRBJ1-6, with D maybe TRBD1 (5 bases). CDR3: CASSLSRGSPLHF. The CDR3 DNA follows: TGTGCCAGCAGCTTATCGAGGGGTTCACCCCTCCACTTT.